A single sample gave rise to the 20 T cell receptor beta chains below, sequenced in a study of metastatic and nonmetastatic thyroid tumors. TCRdb reanalyzed the PCR reads with MiXCR. The top ten hold over 7% of the sample, which has 80,000 to 85,000 clones, roughly an eighth seen once. All patients were untreated before thyroid surgery. Sequences were obtained from tumor tissue. Source of these receptors: a female donor with papillary thyroid cancer or a benign thyroid nodule (not recorded which). Some clones in this sample may be carry-over from other donors' samples.

In this sample, this clone turned up many times. This chain joins TRBV28 and TRBJ1-1; 9 bases map to TRBD1. Trimming took 6 bases from V and 7 from J; bases not matched to a gene: 6. CDR1 is MDHEN and CDR2 is SYDVKM in the germline V gene. The CDR3 sequence is 13 residues long. CDR3 nucleotide sequence: TGTGCCAGCAGCAACAGGGGGCAGGTTGAAGCTTTCTTT. Protein: CASSNRGQVEAFF.

This clone was seen at least ten times. J is TRBJ1-5 and V is TRBV12-3 or TRBV12-4; 7 bases line up with TRBD1. J lost 6 bases, V lost 5 bases, and 4 bases had no gene match. The CDR3 spans 13 residues. The CDR3 sequence is CASSTGDTQPQHF. CDR3 nucleotide sequence: TGTGCCAGCAGTACAGGGGATACTCAGCCCCAGCATTTT.

This clone occurred many times. The genes are TRBV2 and TRBJ1-5, with D possibly matching TRBD1 (5 bases). The CDR3 is made up of 18 amino acids. Germline assignment: CDR1 SNHLY and CDR2 FYNNEI. V was trimmed by 4 bases and J by 5 bases, leaving 24 bases between them. DNA for the CDR3: TGTGCCAGCAGTGTGTCAGCAGGGACCCTTTATGTGGATCAGCCCCAGCATTTT. This gives the protein CASSVSAGTLYVDQPQHF.

This chain uses TRBV5-1 with TRBJ1-2; the D is unclear. Germline V gene sequence: CDR1 SGHRS, CDR2 YFSETQ. Trimming cost V 2 bases and J 6 bases, with 14 bases left between them. The CDR3 is made up of 14 amino acids. The DNA of the CDR3 is TGCGCCAGCAGCTTTAATGAAGCCTACGATGGCTACACCTTC. Protein product: CASSFNEAYDGYTF.

For this clone: A read error may explain this, as a much larger clone is one base away. The conserved final phenylalanine or tryptophan is absent from the CDR3, which likely points to a read error. V gene TRBV6-1 combines with J gene TRBJ2-7, with D uncertain. The germline CDR1 and CDR2 sequences are MNHNS and SASEGT. CDR3 length equals 15 residues. Trimming took 6 bases from V and 1 from J, leaving 16 bases between them. The DNA of the CDR3 is TGTGCCAGCAGCCTACCCCCCGTGTCATCCTACGAGCAGTACCTC. The encoded protein is CASSLPPVSSYEQYL.

There are many counts of this clone. The V call is TRBV11-2, the J call TRBJ2-2, with D perhaps matching TRBD2 (6 bases). Germline CDR1 and CDR2: SGHAT and FQNNGV. The CDR3 runs 19 residues. Trimming stripped 7 bases from V and 0 bases from J, with 24 bases between. CDR3 sequence reads: CASNRRFSGGVANTGELFF. CDR3 coding DNA: TGTGCCAGCAACAGGAGGTTTTCTGGAGGGGTCGCGAACACCGGGGAGCTGTTTTTT.

This clone appeared many times. The CDR3 loop is CASSQETVFAGNTIYF. The CDR3 DNA follows: TGTGCCAGCAGCCAAGAAACGGTTTTCGCTGGAAACACCATATATTTT. The J gene is TRBJ1-3, the V gene TRBV3-1; no reliable D call. Germline values: CDR1 LGHDT, CDR2 YNNKEL (reference sequence). The CDR3 spans 16 residues. V gave up 0 bases and J gave up 2 bases, with 11 bases separating them.

This clone came up many times. The genes are TRBV9 and TRBJ1-2, with 11 bases fitting TRBD1. Germline loops: CDR1 SGDLS, CDR2 YYNGEE. The CDR3 is made up of 17 amino acids. Germline trimming cut 0 bases from V and 5 bases from J; bases unmatched to any gene: 9. This chain's CDR3 is CASSVGGQGAIGYGYTF. Here the CDR3 DNA reads TGTGCCAGCAGCGTAGGAGGACAGGGGGCGATTGGGTATGGCTACACCTTC.

This clone came up many times. V and J are TRBV6-1 and TRBJ2-7, with TRBD2 matching over 9 bases. This CDR3 has 13 amino acids. Germline CDR1 MNHNS, CDR2 SASEGT. V lost 6 bases to trimming and J lost 3 bases; unmatched junction nucleotides: 3. CDR3 bases: TGTGCCAGCAGACGTAGCGGGAGCTACGAGCAGTACTTC. Residues: CASRRSGSYEQYF.

This clone was seen at least ten times. This chain links TRBV4-1 with TRBJ1-2; TRBD1 matches at 7 bases. The V and J ends lost 0 bases and 6 bases, in that order; junction bases with no gene match: 4. The CDR3 length is 14 residues. In germline, CDR1 is MGHRA, CDR2 YSYEKL. The CDR3 region is CASSQDLGGDGYTF. The CDR3 bases are TGCGCCAGCAGCCAAGATCTAGGGGGCGATGGCTACACCTTC.

This clone was counted only a few times. One base away lies a much larger clone, so this may be a sequencing read error. At the DNA level, this CDR3 is encoded by other sequences in the same sample as well. CDR3 DNA sequence: TGCAGCGTTGGCGAAGGTGATACGCAGTATTTT. Translated: CSVGEGDTQYF. The chain carries TRBV29-1 and TRBJ2-3; D is undetermined. The CDR3 runs 11 residues. With 4 bases removed from V and 6 bases from J, the gap between germline ends came to 8 bases. Germline V gene sequence: CDR1 SQVTM, CDR2 ANQGSEA.

Of note for this clone: A much larger clone lies a single base off, so this may be a read error. The rearrangement uses TRBV5-1 and TRBJ2-2; D possibly matches TRBD1 or TRBD2 (5 bases each). Trimming left V 3 bases short and J 5 bases short, with 14 bases between. Germline CDR1 and CDR2: SGHRS and YFSETQ. CDR3 size: 15 residues. The chain's CDR3 is CASSSGTGFTGELFF. DNA for the CDR3: TGCGCCAGCAGCTCGGGAACAGGATTTACCGGGGAGCTGTTTTTT.

This clone was seen repeatedly, ten times or more. The V and J genes are TRBV5-6 and TRBJ1-5; the D is unclear. The length of the CDR3 is 14 residues. V was pared by 3 bases and J by 5 bases, with 12 bases between. CDR1 and CDR2 from the germline V gene are SGHDT and YYEEEE. The CDR3 DNA reads TGTGCCAGCAGCTCATCGGACCGCTATCAGCCCCAGCATTTT. Protein: CASSSSDRYQPQHF.

This clone has only a few counts. Lacking the conserved final phenylalanine or tryptophan, this CDR3 likely reflects a read error. The DNA is left out, because the CDR3 cannot be placed on it with certainty; the CDR3 is given as TCRdb lists it. The chain has TRBV6-1 and TRBJ1-5; the DNA was not used to check the table's D call, TRBD1. Germline-derived CDR1 and CDR2 are MNHNS and SASEGT. The CDR3 contains 15 residues when both ends are counted. The CDR3 here is CASREVGTTYPPQNS.

The table lists this clone with a few counts. This may be a read error: a much more frequent sequence differs by one nucleotide. The chain carries TRBV27 and TRBJ2-5; D possibly corresponds to TRBD2 (5 bases). Germline V CDR1 and CDR2: MNHEY, SMNVEV (reference sequence). The CDR3 sequence is 12 residues long. The DNA for the CDR3 is TGTGCCAGCAGTTCCCTGGGAGAGACCAAGTACTTC. Translated: CASSSLGETKYF.

This clone occurred many times. V usage is TRBV6-1 and J usage is TRBJ1-2; D is uncertain. The CDR3 spans 11 residues. Looked up from germline, CDR1 is MNHNS and CDR2 is SASEGT. With 5 bases removed from V and 3 bases from J, the gap between germline ends came to 4 bases. The CDR3 DNA sequence: TGTGCCAGCAGTCGATACTATGGCTACACCTTC. As protein: CASSRYYGYTF.

Ten or more counts support this clone. The gene calls are TRBV20-1 and TRBJ1-6; 7 bases match TRBD1. V shed 4 bases and J 6 bases; nucleotides not matched to a gene: 3. Germline CDR1 and CDR2: DFQATT and SNEGSKA (reference sequence). The CDR3 spans 13 residues. The CDR3 DNA reads TGCAGTGCTATCGACAGGGTTAATTCACCCCTCCACTTT. Translated: CSAIDRVNSPLHF.

Comments on this clone: A much more abundant neighbour one base away suggests this may be a read error. The rearrangement uses TRBV7-7 and TRBJ1-5; D is unresolved. The germline V gene encodes CDR1 SSHAT and CDR2 FNYEAQ (reference sequence). This CDR3 has 13 amino acids. The CDR3 DNA follows: TGTGCTAGCAGCCCCGGTTTGAGCCAGCCCCAGCATTTT. Its protein is CASSPGLSQPQHF.

Concerning this clone: One base away lies a much larger clone, so this may be a sequencing read error. This sample includes further DNA sequences coding for the same CDR3. The chain carries TRBV6-1 and TRBJ2-7; 7 nucleotides align to TRBD2. The CDR3 covers 16 residues. Germline CDR1 and CDR2: MNHNS and SASEGT. After removal of 6 bases from V and 7 bases from J, the junction contained 18 bases not matched to a gene. The CDR3 coding sequence is TGTGCCAGCAGCCACTTAACAAGGGGCGCGGGGGTAGAGCAGTACTTC. Translating gives CASSHLTRGAGVEQYF.

Concerning this clone: A read error may be the cause here, since a much bigger clone is one base away. This chain joins TRBV28 and TRBJ2-7; D is unresolved. Germline V gene lookup returns CDR1 MDHEN and CDR2 SYDVKM. The CDR3 is made up of 14 amino acids. The chain's CDR3 is CASSSPLGYYGQYF. CDR3 sequence (DNA): TGTGCCAGCAGTTCACCTTTGGGGTACTACGGGCAGTACTTC.